This T cell receptor beta chain was identified in a study of CD8 T cell repertoires and HIV-1 epitope variants. For the study at large: Controls were a CMV, EBV and flu peptide pool, Ebola AY9 negative control, and no-peptide well. Whole-study findings and limits: Most of the nine antigen-specific clonotypes appeared cross-reactive to autologous or escape variants.

With regard to this clone: The antigen remains undetermined.

Clones were read by immunoSEQ multiplex PCR, and TCRdb kept only the in-frame ones, dropping some. The sample contains 6,000 to 8,000 clones, more than 55% of which appear only once. The source is a male donor with HIV. What was sequenced was cultured CD8+ T cells derived from PBMCs.

The CDR3 DNA follows: TGTGCCAGCGCCCCGGGTAGGGTGGTCCCCGAGCAGTACTTC. It codes for CASAPGRVVPEQYF. The chain combines TRBV28 with TRBJ2-7; unclear D gene. Germline loops: CDR1 MDHEN, CDR2 SYDVKM. V gave up 8 bases and J gave up 6 bases, with 20 bases separating them. CDR3 length: 14 residues.